Each of the 7 T cell receptor beta chains below was sequenced from the same sample in a study of blood T cell repertoires in COVID-19. TCRdb's table, derived via immunoSEQ multiplex PCR, lists solely in-frame clones and lacks some. The sample records about 150,000 clones, approximately 80% being singletons. Sequenced sample: peripheral blood. The source of these receptors is a man between 60 and 70 years old with acute or convalescent COVID-19.

The chain uses TRBV6-6 and TRBJ2-1, with D unclear. There are 11 residues in the CDR3. The V gene lost 5 bases and the J gene lost 12 bases, with 11 bases spanning the gap. The germline gives CDR1 MNHNY, CDR2 SVGAGI (reference sequence). Written as DNA, the CDR3 is TGTGCCAGCAGTCCCCCTCCGGGGCAGTTCTTC. This sequence encodes CASSPPPGQFF.

The chain has TRBV12-2 and TRBJ1-6. TRBV12-2 is a pseudogene segment. This CDR3 region has 16 residues. The CDR3 loop is CASRLRQSSYNSPLHF. The CDR3 bases are TGTGCAAGTCGCTTGAGGCAGAGCTCCTATAATTCACCCCTCCACTTT.

V and J are TRBV30 and TRBJ2-7, with D possibly TRBD1 on 5 matching bases. The germline gives CDR1 GTSNPN, CDR2 SVGIG (reference sequence). The CDR3 sequence is 12 residues long. V lost 3 bases, J lost 6 bases, and 12 bases lay in between. The CDR3 here is CAWRVGAVEQYF. The CDR3 bases are TGTGCCTGGAGAGTTGGGGCAGTCGAGCAGTACTTC. The whole variable domain, remainder taken from reference TRBV30 and TRBJ2-7, is SQTIHQWPATLVQPVGSPLSLECTVEGTSNPNLYWYRQAAGRGLQLLFYSVGIGQISSEVPQNLSASRPQDRQFILSSKKLLLSDSGFYLCAWRVGAVEQYFGPGTRLTVT.

V gene TRBV11-3 combines with J gene TRBJ2-5; possibly TRBD1 for D (6 bases). The CDR3 has 13 residues. Looked up from germline, CDR1 is SGHNT and CDR2 is YENEEA. V was trimmed by 5 bases and J by 1 base, leaving 8 bases between them. CDR3 DNA sequence: TGTGCCAGCAGCAAGGACAGCCAAGAGACCCAGTACTTC. Translating gives CASSKDSQETQYF.

The chain recombines TRBV5-6 with TRBJ2-5; 7 nucleotides line up with TRBD1. Per germline, CDR1 SGHDT and CDR2 YYEEEE. The CDR3 is 14 residues long. J lost 2 bases, V lost 3 bases, and 4 bases had no gene match. CDR3 sequence: CASSSGTEQETQYF. CDR3 in DNA: TGTGCCAGCAGCTCCGGGACAGAACAAGAGACCCAGTACTTC.

The chain links TRBV6-2 or TRBV6-3 to TRBJ2-1; 9 nucleotides line up with TRBD2. The CDR3 is 15 residues long. Germline CDR1 MNHEY, CDR2 SVGEGT. V shed 7 bases and J 2 bases; nucleotides not matched to a gene: 6. The chain's CDR3 is CASTPLAGTYNEQFF. The CDR3 region has the DNA TGTGCCAGCACCCCCCTAGCGGGAACCTACAATGAGCAGTTCTTC.

This rearrangement joins TRBV29-1 to TRBJ2-3, with 11 positions matching TRBD2. The germline gives CDR1 SQVTM, CDR2 ANQGSEA. V trimming: 6 bases; J trimming: 1 base; junction bases outside the gene matches: 3. This CDR3 contains 14 residues. CDR3 loop: CSVRLAGRTDTQYF. CDR3 DNA: TGCAGCGTCAGACTAGCGGGACGCACAGATACGCAGTATTTT.